Below, 23 T cell receptor beta chains from the same sample are listed, as sequenced in a study of STAT3 mutations in large granular lymphocyte leukemia (dated by TCRdb to the late 2010s). Libraries were constructed by the immunoSEQ multiplex PCR assay. What TCRdb holds here is the immuneACCESS table cut down to in-frame rearrangements. Part of the clones is not present; checked against another copy, under half of the missing clones reflect an unresolved V gene, and the others are unexplained. Recorded for this sample are roughly 5,400 clones; over 90% of them occurred a single time. Jointly, the top ten make up approximately 30% of the sample. On the study overall, not on this receptor specifically: Every T-LGLL patient showed at least one immunodominant TCRbeta clonotype, and about half showed multiple immunodominant subclonotypes.

These receptors have no known antigen. The sequencing input was peripheral blood mononuclear cells. Receptors were obtained from a man aged 60-69 years with T-cell large granular lymphocyte leukemia. Some clones in this sample may be carry-over from other donors' samples. The age is the age at diagnosis.

The chain uses TRBV12-5 and TRBJ2-7, with D perhaps matching TRBD1 (5 bases). This CDR3 has 13 residues. CDR1 and CDR2 from the germline V gene are LGHNT and FRNRAP. Deletions cut 1 base from V and 6 bases from J, with 10 bases between. The CDR3 sequence: CASGLGRGFEQYF. The CDR3 bases are TGTGCTAGTGGTTTGGGAAGGGGTTTCGAGCAGTACTTC.

The chain employs TRBV5-4 and TRBJ2-5, with 14 bases that match TRBD2. CDR1 and CDR2 from the germline V gene are SGHNT and YYREEE (reference sequence). Trimming took 4 bases from V and 4 from J; bases not matched to a gene: 3. The CDR3 sequence is 15 residues long. CDR3 protein: CASSQGTSGRETQYF. In nucleotides, the CDR3 is TGTGCCAGCAGCCAGGGGACTAGCGGGAGAGAGACCCAGTACTTC.

This clone was seen only a few times. The chain couples TRBV27 to TRBJ1-2; D gene unclear. V dropped 6 bases and J dropped 7 bases, with 18 bases sitting between them. Germline V gives CDR1 MNHEY, CDR2 SMNVEV (reference sequence). The CDR3 is 14 residues long. As DNA, the CDR3 is TGTGCCAGCAGCCTGACCCCGGGGATTGGTGGCTACACCTTC. Translating gives CASSLTPGIGGYTF.

V and J are TRBV30 and TRBJ2-2; D may be TRBD1 or TRBD2 (5 bases each). The CDR3 runs to 12 residues. Germline CDR1 and CDR2: GTSNPN and SVGIG (reference sequence). Trimming cost V 8 bases and J 4 bases, with 11 bases left between them. Here the CDR3 reads CAGRDATGELFF. The DNA of the CDR3 is TGTGCCGGCCGGGACGCCACCGGGGAGCTGTTTTTT.

This sequence joins TRBV7-2 and TRBJ1-5; D is unclear. V lost 0 bases, J lost 7 bases, and 7 bases lay in between. Germline V gene lookup returns CDR1 SGHTA and CDR2 FQGNSA. CDR3 length: 13 residues. The CDR3, as DNA: TGTGCCAGCAGCTTAGCCCAGGAGCAGCCCCAGCATTTT. Translation gives CASSLAQEQPQHF. Full variable domain (remainder filled in from reference TRBV7-2 and TRBJ1-5): GAGVSQSPSNKVTEKGKDVELRCDPISGHTALYWYRQSLGQGLEFLIYFQGNSAPDKSGLPSDRFSAERTGGSVSTLTIQRTQQEDSAVYLCASSLAQEQPQHFGDGTRLSIL.

This chain joins TRBV4-2 and TRBJ2-5; no clear D. V lost 4 bases to trimming and J lost 1 base, with 13 bases between them. Germline lookup yields CDR1 LGHNA and CDR2 YNFKEQ. The CDR3 is 15 amino acids. The CDR3 loop is CASSLDPGAQETQYF. The CDR3 DNA reads TGTGCCAGCAGCCTCGACCCAGGCGCCCAAGAGACCCAGTACTTC.

The chain links TRBV4-1 to TRBJ2-3; D ambiguous. V was cut by 1 base and J by 2 bases, with 7 bases left in between. CDR1 is MGHRA and CDR2 is YSYEKL in the germline V gene. The CDR3 sequence is 14 residues long. In nucleotides, the CDR3 is TGCGCCAGCAGCCAAGGGCAGTACACAGATACGCAGTATTTT. This translates into CASSQGQYTDTQYF.

The chain has TRBV7-9 and TRBJ2-1; D is possibly TRBD2 (6 bases). The CDR3 has 14 residues. The ends were cut back, 1 base at V and 5 bases at J, with 9 bases in the middle. Germline V gene data show CDR1 as SEHNR and CDR2 as FQNEAQ (reference sequence). CDR3 sequence: CASSLGTGDNEQFF. The DNA of the CDR3 is TGTGCCAGCAGCTTAGGGACGGGGGACAATGAGCAGTTCTTC.

This chain connects TRBV12-5 to TRBJ1-1; 7 positions agree with TRBD1. The CDR3 runs to 13 residues. V trimming: 4 bases; J trimming: 4 bases; junction bases outside the gene matches: 3. CDR1 LGHNT and CDR2 FRNRAP come from the germline V gene. The CDR3 region is CASGSGTVTEAFF. CDR3 sequence (DNA): TGTGCTAGTGGTTCAGGGACAGTCACTGAAGCTTTCTTT. Full variable domain (remainder filled in from reference TRBV12-5 and TRBJ1-1): DARVTQTPRHKVTEMGQEVTMRCQPILGHNTVFWYRQTMMQGLELLAYFRNRAPLDDSGMPKDRFSAEMPDATLATLKIQPSEPRDSAVYFCASGSGTVTEAFFGQGTRLTVV.

V usage is TRBV5-4 and J usage is TRBJ1-1; tentatively, D is TRBD1 (6 bases). V was clipped by 6 bases and J by 1 base, with 16 bases between them. The CDR3 length is 15 residues. Germline CDR1 reads SGHNT; CDR2 reads YYREEE (reference sequence). The CDR3 here is CASTSTRTANTEAFF. The CDR3 nucleotides are TGTGCCAGCACTTCCACTCGGACAGCGAACACTGAAGCTTTCTTT.

The chain is built from TRBV9 and TRBJ2-7; D is unclear. V gave up 3 bases and J gave up 6 bases, with 16 bases separating them. The germline V gene has CDR1 SGDLS and CDR2 YYNGEE. CDR3 length: 14 amino acids. The CDR3 DNA sequence: TGTGCCAGCAGCGCCAGCCCCCCATTTGGCGAGCAGTACTTC. Translated: CASSASPPFGEQYF.

V usage is TRBV19 and J usage is TRBJ1-2, with 8 bases lining up with TRBD1. This CDR3 is 15 amino acids long. The trim removed 0 bases at V and 8 bases at J, leaving 8 bases unmatched. From germline, CDR1 is LNHDA and CDR2 SQIVND (reference sequence). The CDR3 here is CASSIDRRTGTGYTF. CDR3 sequence (DNA): TGTGCCAGTAGTATAGATCGGAGGACAGGGACGGGCTACACCTTC.

The chain employs TRBV21-1 and TRBJ1-1. TRBV21-1 is given as a pseudogene. The length of the CDR3 is 12 residues. The CDR3 DNA is TGTGCCAGCAGCAATCGGGGGCAGGGAGCTTTCTTT. Amino acid sequence: CASSNRGQGAFF.

This chain connects TRBV10-3 to TRBJ1-2; D unresolved. V was pared by 0 bases and J by 4 bases, with 9 bases between. This CDR3 region has 14 residues. The germline gives CDR1 ENHRY, CDR2 SYGVKD. The CDR3 DNA sequence: TGTGCCATCAGTGAGTCGTGGCAGTCCTATGGCTACACCTTC. Translating it yields CAISESWQSYGYTF.

The chain combines TRBV7-3 with TRBJ1-2; TRBD1 agrees at 7 bases. CDR1 is SGHTA and CDR2 is FQGTGA in the germline V gene. The CDR3 runs 16 residues. V lost 5 bases and J lost 8; bases outside the gene matches: 17. Here the CDR3 DNA reads TGTGCCAGCAGCCCCCAGGGGTCCGGGACAGCGAGAGGCTACACCTTC. This sequence encodes CASSPQGSGTARGYTF.

This CDR3 is CASTLAGGNTGELFF. The CDR3 DNA reads as TGTGCCAGCACCCTAGCGGGAGGGAACACCGGGGAGCTGTTTTTT. This chain connects TRBV5-4 to TRBJ2-2; 11 bases match TRBD2. This CDR3 comprises 15 residues. Germline CDR1 SGHNT, CDR2 YYREEE (reference sequence). V trimming: 6 bases; J trimming: 1 base; junction bases outside the gene matches: 2.

This clone was picked up one time. The genes are TRBV5-6 and TRBJ2-1, with 11 bases that match TRBD2. CDR1 is SGHDT, CDR2 YYEEEE, per germline. The CDR3 is 16 residues long. V was pared by 4 bases and J by 2 bases, with 5 bases of the junction left unmatched. The CDR3 coding sequence is TGTGCCAGCAGCGACTCGACTAGCGGGACCTACAATGAGCAGTTCTTC. It encodes CASSDSTSGTYNEQFF.

This clone was seen only a few times. This CDR3 is CASSSQGDEQYF. CDR3 DNA sequence: TGTGCCAGCAGCTCACAGGGAGACGAGCAGTACTTC. The rearrangement joins TRBV5-4 to TRBJ2-7, with D perhaps matching TRBD1 (6 bases). CDR1 is SGHNT and CDR2 is YYREEE in the germline V gene (reference sequence). This CDR3 is 12 amino acids long. Trimming took off 3 bases at V and 5 bases at J, with 9 bases between the two ends.

V is TRBV28 and J is TRBJ2-4; D might be TRBD2 (5 bases). The germline gives CDR1 MDHEN, CDR2 SYDVKM. The V gene lost 6 bases and the J gene lost 8 bases, with 14 bases spanning the gap. This CDR3 region has 13 residues. CDR3 sequence: CASRAGVMDIQYF. The CDR3 nucleotides are TGTGCCAGCAGAGCCGGGGTTATGGACATTCAGTACTTC.

V gene TRBV28 combines with J gene TRBJ2-5, with D possibly matching TRBD2 (6 bases). Germline values: CDR1 MDHEN, CDR2 SYDVKM. V lost 6 bases, J lost 2 bases, and 16 bases lay in between. CDR3 length: 15 amino acids. CDR3 DNA sequence: TGTGCCAGCAGGGTTTACGGGAGTGGTCAAGAGACCCAGTACTTC. It encodes CASRVYGSGQETQYF.

The chain recombines TRBV5-1 with TRBJ2-3; 8 bases align to TRBD2. The CDR3 is 16 residues long. V shed 4 bases, J shed 6 bases, and the junction held 13 bases outside the gene matches. Germline CDR1 and CDR2: SGHRS and YFSETQ. The CDR3 DNA reads TGCGCCAGCAGCGCGCTTTCGCTAGCGGGCCGGGATACGCAGTATTTT. Protein: CASSALSLAGRDTQYF.

In this sample, this clone turned up once. The chain combines TRBV4-3 with TRBJ2-7; D possibly corresponds to TRBD2 (5 bases). V lost 0 bases, J lost 5 bases, and 17 bases lay in between. The CDR3 has 16 residues. CDR1 LGHNA and CDR2 YSLEER come from the germline V gene. CDR3 amino acids: CASSQDGVVGVHEQYF. DNA of the CDR3: TGCGCCAGCAGCCAAGACGGTGTTGTGGGAGTCCACGAGCAGTACTTC.

The rearrangement uses TRBV2 and TRBJ2-1, with 7 bases lining up with TRBD2. The CDR3 sequence is 15 residues long. The V segment lost 7 bases and the J segment 4 bases; nucleotides outside the gene matches: 10. Germline loops: CDR1 SNHLY, CDR2 FYNNEI. The CDR3 sequence: CASNFLAVLYNEQFF. In DNA form, the CDR3 reads TGTGCCAGCAACTTCCTAGCGGTCTTGTACAATGAGCAGTTCTTC.